This T cell receptor (beta chain) was sequenced during a study of T cell changes during pregnancy in multiple sclerosis. The data were produced by immunoSEQ multiplex PCR, yet TCRdb's version contains in-frame clones alone and is incomplete. The data hold approximately 450 clones, with around 66% observed a single time. Concerning this clone itself: Its antigen is unknown.

CDR3 size: 16 residues. CDR1 SGHTA and CDR2 FQGNSA come from the germline V gene. Trimming cost V 1 base and J 6 bases, with 16 bases left between them. This sequence was found in a female patient with multiple sclerosis, enrolled in a pregnancy study. Some clones in this sample may be carry-over from other donors' samples. The chain links TRBV7-2 to TRBJ2-1; no clear D. The specimen sequenced was cultured CD4+ T cells. CDR3 amino acids: CASSLESLWSSNEQFF. As DNA, the CDR3 is TGTGCCAGCAGCTTAGAAAGTCTCTGGAGCTCCAATGAGCAGTTCTTC.